Shown below are 13 T cell receptor beta chains from a single sample sequenced in a study of blood T cell repertoires in COVID-19. Produced via immunoSEQ multiplex PCR; TCRdb's table is partial and in-frame only. Of fewer than 350,000 clones listed, nearly 90% were seen once; the top ten hold approximately 1.5%. Sequences were obtained from PBMCs or T cells enriched from blood (not recorded which). All receptors derive from a woman between 18 and 29 years old with acute COVID-19.

The gene calls are TRBV4-1 and TRBJ1-2; D is ambiguous. Germline V gene lookup returns CDR1 MGHRA and CDR2 YSYEKL. This CDR3 comprises 17 residues. With 4 bases removed from V and 5 bases from J, the gap between germline ends came to 23 bases. The CDR3 spells CASSRPAGPSTGYGYTF. As DNA, the CDR3 is TGCGCCAGCAGCCGCCCCGCGGGTCCCTCAACGGGGTATGGCTACACCTTC.

The chain recombines TRBV19 with TRBJ2-1; 12 bases are a match to TRBD2. The CDR3 extends over 15 amino acids. Trimming at V came to 3 bases and at J to 5 bases, leaving 2 bases not matched to a gene. From germline, CDR1 is LNHDA and CDR2 SQIVND (reference sequence). CDR3 residues: CASSIGLAGNNEQFF. Written as DNA, the CDR3 is TGTGCCAGTAGTATTGGACTAGCGGGAAACAATGAGCAGTTCTTC.

This rearrangement joins TRBV2 to TRBJ2-1, with 8 nucleotides matching TRBD2. V shed 8 bases, J shed 3 bases, and the junction held 3 bases outside the gene matches. Germline V gene data show CDR1 as SNHLY and CDR2 as FYNNEI. The CDR3 extends over 13 amino acids. This CDR3 is CASGTRNYNEQFF. CDR3 in DNA: TGTGCCAGCGGGACTAGAAACTACAATGAGCAGTTCTTC.

This clone showed up just once. CDR3 amino acids: CASSLRLAGGTQETQYF. The DNA of the CDR3 is TGTGCCAGCAGTTTACGATTAGCGGGAGGAACCCAAGAGACCCAGTACTTC. This chain joins TRBV28 and TRBJ2-5, with 10 bases fitting TRBD2. This CDR3 has 17 amino acids. Germline V CDR1 and CDR2: MDHEN, SYDVKM. The J segment lost 1 base and the V segment lost 2 bases, leaving 7 bases of the junction unmatched. Drawing the rest from reference TRBV28 and TRBJ2-5, the complete variable domain is DVKVTQSSRYLVKRTGEKVFLECVQDMDHENMFWYRQDPGLGLRLIYFSYDVKMKEKGDIPEGYSVSREKKERFSLILESASTNQTSMYLCASSLRLAGGTQETQYFGPGTRLLVL.

The rearrangement links TRBV18 to TRBJ1-1; 11 bases align to TRBD1. CDR1 KGHSH and CDR2 LQKENI come from the germline V gene. The trim removed 3 bases at V and 2 bases at J, leaving 5 bases unmatched. CDR3 length equals 16 residues. The CDR3 is CASSPGQGVGNTEAFF. In nucleotides, the CDR3 is TGTGCCAGCTCACCGGGACAGGGGGTTGGAAACACTGAAGCTTTCTTT. Full variable domain (missing parts from reference TRBV18 and TRBJ1-1): NAGVMQNPRHLVRRRGQEARLRCSPMKGHSHVYWYRQLPEEGLKFMVYLQKENIIDESGMPKERFSAEFPKEGPSILRIQQVVRGDSAAYFCASSPGQGVGNTEAFFGQGTRLTVV.

The V gene is TRBV7-9, the J gene TRBJ1-2; no firm D call. Trimming pared 1 base from V and 8 bases from J, leaving 14 bases between. Germline CDR1 SEHNR, CDR2 FQNEAQ (reference sequence). There are 14 residues in the CDR3. The DNA of the CDR3 is TGTGCCAGCAGCTTAGAAGTTAATAGTTTCGGCTACACCTTC. Translated, it gives CASSLEVNSFGYTF.

This clone was seen once. The chain joins TRBV4-3 to TRBJ2-4; D possibly corresponds to TRBD1 (6 bases). V lost 0 bases, J lost 1 base, and 22 bases lay in between. The germline gives CDR1 LGHNA, CDR2 YSLEER. CDR3 length equals 20 residues. The CDR3 loop is CASSQDLGAGPSFAKNIQYF. The CDR3 nucleotides are TGCGCCAGCAGCCAAGATCTGGGGGCAGGGCCTTCGTTTGCCAAAAACATTCAGTACTTC.

V and J are TRBV11-2 and TRBJ2-7, with D possibly TRBD2 on 6 matching bases. Deletions cut 1 base from V and 4 bases from J, with 14 bases between. Germline V gives CDR1 SGHAT, CDR2 FQNNGV. The CDR3 sequence is 15 residues long. Written as DNA, the CDR3 is TGTGCCAGCAGCTTAGGACTAGGATCGAGGTACGAGCAGTACTTC. Protein sequence: CASSLGLGSRYEQYF.

This clone was observed once. The gene calls are TRBV30 and TRBJ2-7; 9 nucleotides match TRBD2. The length of the CDR3 is 14 residues. Trimming at V came to 0 bases and at J to 3 bases, leaving 3 bases not matched to a gene. The germline gives CDR1 GTSNPN, CDR2 SVGIG (reference sequence). The CDR3 region has the DNA TGTGCCTGGAGTGTTGCGGGAGGGCTCTACGAGCAGTACTTC. Translating it yields CAWSVAGGLYEQYF.

This chain links TRBV5-1 with TRBJ2-2, with 11 nucleotides matching TRBD2. V dropped 3 bases and J dropped 2; count of bases not matched to a gene: 9. Germline CDR1 and CDR2: SGHRS and YFSETQ. The CDR3 extends over 18 amino acids. CDR3 in DNA: TGCGCCAGCAGCTCACTTCCGGGACTAGCGGTTAACACCGGGGAGCTGTTTTTT. It specifies CASSSLPGLAVNTGELFF.

This chain links TRBV7-9 with TRBJ2-4, with D unclear. Germline V gives CDR1 SEHNR, CDR2 FQNEAQ (reference sequence). V lost 1 base to trimming and J lost 1 base, with 8 bases between them. The CDR3 totals 15 residues. CDR3 amino acids: CASSLVGMAKNIQYF. CDR3 nucleotide sequence: TGTGCCAGCAGCTTAGTCGGTATGGCCAAAAACATTCAGTACTTC.

The CDR3 spells CATSDLSQGSEQYF. CDR3 nucleotide sequence: TGTGCCACCAGTGATTTGAGCCAGGGGAGCGAGCAGTACTTC. The V call is TRBV24-1, the J call TRBJ2-7, with TRBD1 as a possible D gene (6 bases). CDR1 and CDR2 from the germline V gene are KGHDR and SFDVKD. V gave up 0 bases and J gave up 6 bases, with 11 bases separating them. The CDR3 loop spans 14 amino acids.

This sequence joins TRBV19 and TRBJ2-5, with TRBD1 identical over 7 bases. The CDR3 has 14 amino acids. With V trimmed by 4 bases and J by 2 bases, 4 bases remained unmatched. Germline V gene data show CDR1 as LNHDA and CDR2 as SQIVND (reference sequence). The CDR3 DNA is TGTGCCAGTAGTAAAGACAGGGTTCAAGAGACCCAGTACTTC. As protein: CASSKDRVQETQYF.